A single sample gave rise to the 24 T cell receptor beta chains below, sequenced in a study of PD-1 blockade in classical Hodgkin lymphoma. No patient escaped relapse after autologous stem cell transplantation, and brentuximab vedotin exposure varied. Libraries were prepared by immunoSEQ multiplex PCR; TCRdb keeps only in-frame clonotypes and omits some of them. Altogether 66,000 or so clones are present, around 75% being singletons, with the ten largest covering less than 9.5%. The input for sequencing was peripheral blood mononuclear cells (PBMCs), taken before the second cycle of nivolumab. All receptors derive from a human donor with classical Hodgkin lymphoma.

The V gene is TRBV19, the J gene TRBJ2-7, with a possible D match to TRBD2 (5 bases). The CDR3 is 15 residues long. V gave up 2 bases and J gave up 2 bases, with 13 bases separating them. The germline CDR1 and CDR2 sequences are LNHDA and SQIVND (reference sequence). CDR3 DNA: TGTGCCAGTAGTATACAGCGGAATCTGGCCTACGAGCAGTACTTC. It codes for CASSIQRNLAYEQYF.

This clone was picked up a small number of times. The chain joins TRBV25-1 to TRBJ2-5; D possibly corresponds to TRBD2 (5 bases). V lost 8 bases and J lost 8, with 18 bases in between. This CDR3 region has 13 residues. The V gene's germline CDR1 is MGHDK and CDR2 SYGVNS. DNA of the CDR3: TGTGCCAGCCAGCGACCGGTCGAGGGAACCCAGTACTTC. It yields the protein CASQRPVEGTQYF.

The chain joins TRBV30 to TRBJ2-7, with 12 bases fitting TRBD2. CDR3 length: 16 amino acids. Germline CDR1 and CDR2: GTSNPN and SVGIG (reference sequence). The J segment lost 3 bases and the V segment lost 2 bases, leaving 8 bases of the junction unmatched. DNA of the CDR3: TGTGCCTGGAGTCTTCCTGTACTAGCGGGAGGCTACGAGCAGTACTTC. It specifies CAWSLPVLAGGYEQYF.

The CDR3 loop reads CASSLGTGSHYEQYF. DNA for the CDR3: TGTGCCAGCAGCTTAGGAACGGGATCACACTACGAGCAGTACTTC. This chain uses TRBV11-3 with TRBJ2-7, with D possibly matching TRBD2 (5 bases). Trimming stripped 1 base from V and 3 bases from J, with 13 bases between. In germline, CDR1 is SGHNT, CDR2 YENEEA. This CDR3 is built from 15 residues.

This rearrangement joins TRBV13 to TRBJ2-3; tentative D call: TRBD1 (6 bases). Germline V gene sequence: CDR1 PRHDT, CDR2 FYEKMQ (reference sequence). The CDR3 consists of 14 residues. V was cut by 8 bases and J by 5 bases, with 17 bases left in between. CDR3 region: CASRWTALGDTQYF. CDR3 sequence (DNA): TGTGCCAGCCGATGGACAGCTCTGGGAGATACGCAGTATTTT.

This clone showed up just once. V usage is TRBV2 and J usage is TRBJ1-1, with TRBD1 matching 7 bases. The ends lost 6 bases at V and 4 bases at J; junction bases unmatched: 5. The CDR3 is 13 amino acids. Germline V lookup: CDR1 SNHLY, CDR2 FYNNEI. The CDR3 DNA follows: TGTGCCAGCAGCCAAAACAGGGGCACTGAAGCTTTCTTT. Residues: CASSQNRGTEAFF.

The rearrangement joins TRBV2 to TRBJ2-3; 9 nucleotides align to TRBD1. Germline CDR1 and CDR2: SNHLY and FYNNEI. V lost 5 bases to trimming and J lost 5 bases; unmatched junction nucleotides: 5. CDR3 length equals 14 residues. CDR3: CASSKDRGRDTQYF. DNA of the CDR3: TGTGCCAGCAGTAAGGACAGGGGTAGAGATACGCAGTATTTT. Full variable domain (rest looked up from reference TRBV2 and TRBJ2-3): EPEVTQTPSHQVTQMGQEVILRCVPISNHLYFYWYRQILGQKVEFLVSFYNNEISEKSEIFDDQFSVERPDGSNFTLKIRSTKLEDSAMYFCASSKDRGRDTQYFGPGTRLTVL.

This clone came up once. CDR3 sequence (DNA): TGTGCCAGCAGCTCCTGGACTAGTCAGTGGGGGAATGAGCAGTTCTTC. Translated: CASSSWTSQWGNEQFF. This sequence joins TRBV9 and TRBJ2-1, with 7 positions matching TRBD2. The length of the CDR3 is 16 residues. Trimming cost V 4 bases and J 7 bases; bases outside gene matches: 14. CDR1 is SGDLS and CDR2 is YYNGEE in the germline V gene.

The chain's CDR3 is CASSEFSGASYNEQFF. The CDR3 region has the DNA TGTGCCAGCAGTGAGTTTAGCGGGGCATCCTACAATGAGCAGTTCTTC. The chain recombines TRBV6-1 with TRBJ2-1, with TRBD2 matching 8 bases. V lost 3 bases and J lost 1; bases outside the gene matches: 5. The CDR3 has 16 residues. Per germline, CDR1 MNHNS and CDR2 SASEGT.

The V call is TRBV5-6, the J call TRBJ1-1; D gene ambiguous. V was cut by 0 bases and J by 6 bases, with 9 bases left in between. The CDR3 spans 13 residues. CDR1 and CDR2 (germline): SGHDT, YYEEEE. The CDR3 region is CASSLGLEAEAFF. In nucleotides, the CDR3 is TGTGCCAGCAGCTTGGGGTTAGAAGCTGAAGCTTTCTTT. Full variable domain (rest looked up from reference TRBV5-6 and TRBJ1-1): DAGVTQSPTHLIKTRGQQVTLRCSPKSGHDTVSWYQQALGQGPQFIFQYYEEEERQRGNFPDRFSGHQFPNYSSELNVNALLLGDSALYLCASSLGLEAEAFFGQGTRLTVV.

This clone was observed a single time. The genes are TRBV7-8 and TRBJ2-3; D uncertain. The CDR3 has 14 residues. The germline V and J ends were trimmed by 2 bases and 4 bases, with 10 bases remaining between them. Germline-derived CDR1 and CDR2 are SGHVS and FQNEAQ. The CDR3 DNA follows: TGTGCCAGCAGCTTAACCATCGCTCCAGATACGCAGTATTTT. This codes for CASSLTIAPDTQYF. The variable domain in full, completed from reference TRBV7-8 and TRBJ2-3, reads GAGVSQSPRYKVAKRGQDVALRCDPISGHVSLFWYQQALGQGPEFLTYFQNEAQLDKSGLPSDRFFAERPEGSVSTLKIQRTQQEDSAVYLCASSLTIAPDTQYFGPGTRLTVL.

The CDR3 spells CAISESWAASTDTQYF. In DNA form, the CDR3 reads TGTGCCATCAGTGAGTCGTGGGCGGCTAGCACAGATACGCAGTATTTT. This sequence joins TRBV10-3 and TRBJ2-3; D is uncertain. Between the trimmed V and J ends, which lost 0 bases and 0 bases, there was a span of 10 bases. Germline CDR1 is ENHRY and CDR2 is SYGVKD. CDR3 size: 16 residues.

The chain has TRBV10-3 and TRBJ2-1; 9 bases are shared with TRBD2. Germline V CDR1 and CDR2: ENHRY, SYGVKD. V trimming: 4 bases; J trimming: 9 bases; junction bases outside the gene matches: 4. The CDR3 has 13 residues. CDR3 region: CAISGGRGGEQFF. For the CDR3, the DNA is TGTGCCATCAGTGGCGGGAGGGGGGGTGAGCAGTTCTTC.

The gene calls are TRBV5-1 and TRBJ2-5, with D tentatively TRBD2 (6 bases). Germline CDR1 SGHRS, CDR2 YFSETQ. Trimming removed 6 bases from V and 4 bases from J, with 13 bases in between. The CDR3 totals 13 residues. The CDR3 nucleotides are TGCGCCAGCAATACGGTGGGGGGAGAGACCCAGTACTTC. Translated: CASNTVGGETQYF.

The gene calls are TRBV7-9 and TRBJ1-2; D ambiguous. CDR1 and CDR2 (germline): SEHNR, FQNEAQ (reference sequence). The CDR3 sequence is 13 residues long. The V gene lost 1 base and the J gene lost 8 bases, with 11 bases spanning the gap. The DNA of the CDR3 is TGTGCCAGCAGCTTAGGCCCCCCACAGGGCTACACCTTC. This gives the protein CASSLGPPQGYTF.

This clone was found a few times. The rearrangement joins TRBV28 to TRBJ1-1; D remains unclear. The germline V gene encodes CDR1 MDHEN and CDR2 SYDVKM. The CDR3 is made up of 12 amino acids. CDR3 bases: TGTGTCGCCGCAACGCTGAACACTGAAGCTTTCTTT. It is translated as CVAATLNTEAFF. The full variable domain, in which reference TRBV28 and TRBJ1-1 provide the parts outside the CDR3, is DVKVTQSSRYLVKRTGEKVFLECVQDMDHENMFWYRQDPGLGLRLIYFSYDVKMKEKGDIPEGYSVSREKKERFSLILESASTNQTSMYLCVAATLNTEAFFGQGTRLTVV.

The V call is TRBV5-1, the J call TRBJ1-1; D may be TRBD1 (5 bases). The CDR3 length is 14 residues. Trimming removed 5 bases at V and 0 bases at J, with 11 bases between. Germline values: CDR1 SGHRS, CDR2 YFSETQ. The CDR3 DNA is TGCGCCAGCAGGGAGGGGAACATGAACACTGAAGCTTTCTTT. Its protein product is CASREGNMNTEAFF.

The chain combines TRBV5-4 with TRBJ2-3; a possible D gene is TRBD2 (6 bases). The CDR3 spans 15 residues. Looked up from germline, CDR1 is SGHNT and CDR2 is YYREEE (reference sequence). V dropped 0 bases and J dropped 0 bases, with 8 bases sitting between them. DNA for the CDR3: TGTGCCAGCAGCTTGGCTAGCGACAGCACAGATACGCAGTATTTT. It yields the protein CASSLASDSTDTQYF. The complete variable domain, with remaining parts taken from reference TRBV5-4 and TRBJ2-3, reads ETGVTQSPTHLIKTRGQQVTLRCSSQSGHNTVSWYQQALGQGPQFIFQYYREEENGRGNFPPRFSGLQFPNYSSELNVNALELDDSALYLCASSLASDSTDTQYFGPGTRLTVL.

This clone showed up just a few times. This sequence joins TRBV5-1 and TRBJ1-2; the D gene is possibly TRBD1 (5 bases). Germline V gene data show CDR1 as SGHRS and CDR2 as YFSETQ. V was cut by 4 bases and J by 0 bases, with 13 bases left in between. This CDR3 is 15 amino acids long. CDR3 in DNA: TGCGCCAGCAGCGGCTCGACAGTAACTAACTATGGCTACACCTTC. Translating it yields CASSGSTVTNYGYTF.

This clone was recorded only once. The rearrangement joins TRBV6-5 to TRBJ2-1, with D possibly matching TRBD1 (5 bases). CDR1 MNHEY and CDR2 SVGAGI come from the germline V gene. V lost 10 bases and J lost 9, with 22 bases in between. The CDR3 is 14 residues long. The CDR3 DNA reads TGTGCCACCGAAAGGGGTTTCTCTGGCGGTGAGCAGTTCTTC. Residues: CATERGFSGGEQFF.

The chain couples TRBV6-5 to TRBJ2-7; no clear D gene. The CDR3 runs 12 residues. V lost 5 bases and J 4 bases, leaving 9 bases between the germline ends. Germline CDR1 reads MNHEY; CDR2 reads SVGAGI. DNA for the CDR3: TGTGCCAGCAGTGGCTCGGTTTACGAGCAGTACTTC. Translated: CASSGSVYEQYF.

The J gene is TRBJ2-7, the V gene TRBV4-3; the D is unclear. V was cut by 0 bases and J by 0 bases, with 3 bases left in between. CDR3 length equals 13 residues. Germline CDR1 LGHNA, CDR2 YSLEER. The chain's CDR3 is CASSQDLSYEQYF. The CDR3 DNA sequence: TGCGCCAGCAGCCAAGATCTCTCCTACGAGCAGTACTTC.

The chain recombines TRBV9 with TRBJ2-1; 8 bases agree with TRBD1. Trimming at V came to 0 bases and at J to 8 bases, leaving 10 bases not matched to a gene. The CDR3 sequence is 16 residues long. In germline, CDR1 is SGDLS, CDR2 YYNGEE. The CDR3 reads CASSVAGQGAGDEQFF. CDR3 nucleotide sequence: TGTGCCAGCAGCGTAGCGGGTCAGGGGGCAGGAGATGAGCAGTTCTTC.

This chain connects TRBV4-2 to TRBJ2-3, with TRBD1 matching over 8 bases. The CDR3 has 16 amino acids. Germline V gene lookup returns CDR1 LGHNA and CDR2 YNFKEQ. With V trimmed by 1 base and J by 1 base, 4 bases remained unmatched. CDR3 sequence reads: CASSQGGTGRTDTQYF. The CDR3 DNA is TGTGCCAGCAGCCAAGGGGGGACAGGACGCACAGATACGCAGTATTTT.